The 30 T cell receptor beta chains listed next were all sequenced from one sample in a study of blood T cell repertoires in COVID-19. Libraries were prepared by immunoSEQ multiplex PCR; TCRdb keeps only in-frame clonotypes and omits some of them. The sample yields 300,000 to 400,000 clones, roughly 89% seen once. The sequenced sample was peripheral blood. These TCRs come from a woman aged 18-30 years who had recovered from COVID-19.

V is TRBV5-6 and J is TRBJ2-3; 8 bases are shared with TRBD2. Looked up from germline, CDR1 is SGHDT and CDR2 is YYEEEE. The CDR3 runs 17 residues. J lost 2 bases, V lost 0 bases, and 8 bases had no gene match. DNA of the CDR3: TGTGCCAGCAGCTTGGAAGGGGCGGGAGGCCCCACAGATACGCAGTATTTT. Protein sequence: CASSLEGAGGPTDTQYF.

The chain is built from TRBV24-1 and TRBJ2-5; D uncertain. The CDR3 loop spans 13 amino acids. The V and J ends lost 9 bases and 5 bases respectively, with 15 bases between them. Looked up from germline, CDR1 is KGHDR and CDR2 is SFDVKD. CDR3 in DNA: TGTGCCACCTCGAGCGAGTGGTCGGAGACCCAGTACTTC. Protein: CATSSEWSETQYF.

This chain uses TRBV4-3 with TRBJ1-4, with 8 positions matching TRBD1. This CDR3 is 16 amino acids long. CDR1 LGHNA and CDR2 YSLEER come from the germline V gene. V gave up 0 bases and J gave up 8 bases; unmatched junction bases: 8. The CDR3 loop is CASSQDTGGFWEKLFF. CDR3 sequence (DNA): TGCGCCAGCAGCCAAGACACAGGGGGGTTTTGGGAAAAACTGTTTTTT.

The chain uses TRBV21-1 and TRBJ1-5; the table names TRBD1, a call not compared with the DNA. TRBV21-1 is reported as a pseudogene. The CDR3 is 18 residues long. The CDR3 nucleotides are TGTGCCAGCAGCAAAGTGAGGATACAGGGTAATAGCAATCAGCCCCAGCATTTT. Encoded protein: CASSKVRIQGNSNQPQHF.

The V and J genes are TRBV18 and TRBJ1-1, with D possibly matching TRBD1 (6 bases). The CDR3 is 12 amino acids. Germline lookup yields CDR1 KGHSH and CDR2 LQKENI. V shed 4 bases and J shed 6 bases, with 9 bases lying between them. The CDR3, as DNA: TGTGCCAGCTCACTACAGGGTTCTGAAGCTTTCTTT. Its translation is CASSLQGSEAFF.

CDR3 amino acids: CASSRPGTGLFEQYV. In nucleotides, the CDR3 is TGTGCCAGCAGCCGCCCCGGGACAGGGTTATTCGAGCAGTACGTC. The chain uses TRBV28 and TRBJ2-7, with 9 positions matching TRBD1. V dropped 6 bases and J dropped 6; count of bases not matched to a gene: 12. The V gene's germline CDR1 is MDHEN and CDR2 SYDVKM. This CDR3 comprises 15 residues.

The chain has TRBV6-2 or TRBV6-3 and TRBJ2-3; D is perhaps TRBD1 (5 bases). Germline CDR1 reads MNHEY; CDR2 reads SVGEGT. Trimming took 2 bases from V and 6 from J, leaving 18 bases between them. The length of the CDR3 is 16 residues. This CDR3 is CASSYNETAAPDTQYF. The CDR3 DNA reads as TGTGCCAGCAGTTACAACGAGACAGCAGCCCCCGATACGCAGTATTTT.

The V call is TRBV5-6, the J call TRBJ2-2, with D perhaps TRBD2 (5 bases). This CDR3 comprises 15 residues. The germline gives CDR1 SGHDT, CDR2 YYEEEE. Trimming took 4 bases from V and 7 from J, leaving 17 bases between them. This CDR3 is CASSVGWAGSGELFF. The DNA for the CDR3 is TGTGCCAGCAGCGTAGGCTGGGCTGGGAGCGGGGAGCTGTTTTTT.

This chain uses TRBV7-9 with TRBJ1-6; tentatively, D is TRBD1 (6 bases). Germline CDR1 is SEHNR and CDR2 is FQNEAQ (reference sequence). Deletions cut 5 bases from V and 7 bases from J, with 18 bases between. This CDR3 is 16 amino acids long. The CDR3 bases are TGTGCCAGCAGCAGAGATCCGGGACAAGCAAATTCACCCCTCCACTTT. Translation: CASSRDPGQANSPLHF.

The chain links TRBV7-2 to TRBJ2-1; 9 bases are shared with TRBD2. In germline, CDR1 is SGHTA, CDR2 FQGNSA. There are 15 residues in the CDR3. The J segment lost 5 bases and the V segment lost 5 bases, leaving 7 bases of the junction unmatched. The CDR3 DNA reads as TGTGCCAGCAGCCTTAGCGGGAGTGTGAACAATGAGCAGTTCTTC. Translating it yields CASSLSGSVNNEQFF.

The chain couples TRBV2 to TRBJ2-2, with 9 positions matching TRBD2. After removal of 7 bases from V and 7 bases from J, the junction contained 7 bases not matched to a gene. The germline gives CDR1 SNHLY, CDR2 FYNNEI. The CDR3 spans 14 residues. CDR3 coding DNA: TGTGCCAGCACGGGCGGGAGGGCCGTCGGGGAGCTGTTTTTT. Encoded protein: CASTGGRAVGELFF.

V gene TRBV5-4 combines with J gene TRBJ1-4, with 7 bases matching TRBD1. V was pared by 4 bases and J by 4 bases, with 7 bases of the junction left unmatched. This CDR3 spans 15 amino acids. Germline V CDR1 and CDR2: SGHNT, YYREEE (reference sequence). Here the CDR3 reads CASSGKQGNNEKLFF. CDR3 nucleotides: TGTGCCAGCAGCGGGAAACAGGGGAATAATGAAAAACTGTTTTTT.

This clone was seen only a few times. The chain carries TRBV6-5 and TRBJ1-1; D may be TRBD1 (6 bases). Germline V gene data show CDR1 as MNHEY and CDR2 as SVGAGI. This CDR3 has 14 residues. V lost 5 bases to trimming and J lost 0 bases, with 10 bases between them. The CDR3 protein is CASSPRGLNTEAFF. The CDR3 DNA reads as TGTGCCAGCAGTCCGCGGGGGCTGAACACTGAAGCTTTCTTT.

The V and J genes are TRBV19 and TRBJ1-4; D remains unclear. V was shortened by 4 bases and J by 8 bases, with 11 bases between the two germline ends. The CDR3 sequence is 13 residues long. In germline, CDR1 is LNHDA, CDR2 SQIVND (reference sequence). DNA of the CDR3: TGTGCCAGTAGTAGTCAGGCGGGGGAAAAACTGTTTTTT. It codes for CASSSQAGEKLFF. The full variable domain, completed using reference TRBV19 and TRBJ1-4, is DGGITQSPKYLFRKEGQNVTLSCEQNLNHDAMYWYRQDPGQGLRLIYYSQIVNDFQKGDIAEGYSVSREKKESFPLTVTSAQKNPTAFYLCASSSQAGEKLFFGSGTQLSVL.

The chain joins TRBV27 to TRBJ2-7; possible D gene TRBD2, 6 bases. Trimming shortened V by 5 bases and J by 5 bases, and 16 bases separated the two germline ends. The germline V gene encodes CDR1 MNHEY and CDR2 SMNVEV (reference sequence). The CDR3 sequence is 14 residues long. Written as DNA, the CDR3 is TGTGCCAGCAGTGCGTTAGCGGCGTTCCACGAGCAGTACGTC. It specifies CASSALAAFHEQYV.

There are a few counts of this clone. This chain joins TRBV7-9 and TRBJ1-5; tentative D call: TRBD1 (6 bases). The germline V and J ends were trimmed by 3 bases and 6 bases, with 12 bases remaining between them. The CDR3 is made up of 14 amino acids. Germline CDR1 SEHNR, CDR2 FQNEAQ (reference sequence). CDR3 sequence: CASSFGQGSQPQHF. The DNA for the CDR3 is TGTGCCAGCAGCTTCGGGCAGGGGAGTCAGCCCCAGCATTTT.

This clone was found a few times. The CDR3 here is CASSRQGAPTEAFF. The CDR3 bases are TGTGCCAGCAGCCGACAGGGGGCGCCTACTGAAGCTTTCTTT. V gene TRBV6-5 combines with J gene TRBJ1-1; TRBD1 agrees at 10 bases. J gave up 5 bases and V 6 bases, and 6 bases lay outside the gene matches. Germline V lookup: CDR1 MNHEY, CDR2 SVGAGI. This CDR3 region has 14 residues.

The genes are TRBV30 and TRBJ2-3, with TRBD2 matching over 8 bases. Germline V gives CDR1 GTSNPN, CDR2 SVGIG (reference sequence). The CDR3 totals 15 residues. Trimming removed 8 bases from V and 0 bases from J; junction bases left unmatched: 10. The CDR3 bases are TGTGCCGGGGACTTAGGCGGGGGGAGCACAGATACGCAGTATTTT. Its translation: CAGDLGGGSTDTQYF.

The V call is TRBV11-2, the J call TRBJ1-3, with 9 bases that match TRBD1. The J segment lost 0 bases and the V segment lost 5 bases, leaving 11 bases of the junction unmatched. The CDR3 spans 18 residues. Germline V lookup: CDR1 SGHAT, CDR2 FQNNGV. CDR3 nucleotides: TGTGCCAGCAGCCCAGGGTCCGGGACAGGGTCCTCTGGAAACACCATATATTTT. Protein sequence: CASSPGSGTGSSGNTIYF. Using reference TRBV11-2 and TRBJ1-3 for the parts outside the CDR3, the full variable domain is EAGVAQSPRYKIIEKRQSVAFWCNPISGHATLYWYQQILGQGPKLLIQFQNNGVVDDSQLPKDRFSAERLKGVDSTLKIQPAKLEDSAVYLCASSPGSGTGSSGNTIYFGEGSWLTVV.

The CDR3 bases are TGTGCCAGCAGCGCAAGCCCGTTAGAAGCTTTCTTT. This codes for CASSASPLEAFF. The chain carries TRBV7-9 and TRBJ1-1; D gene ambiguous. This CDR3 contains 12 residues. From germline, CDR1 is SEHNR and CDR2 FQNEAQ (reference sequence). Trimming removed 5 bases from V and 8 bases from J, with 12 bases in between.

The chain's CDR3 is CASSLLGSGNQPQHF. In DNA, the CDR3 is TGTGCCAGCAGCTTACTGGGTAGCGGCAATCAGCCCCAGCATTTT. This chain uses TRBV7-2 with TRBJ1-5, with unresolved D. This CDR3 region has 15 residues. Trimming pared 2 bases from V and 2 bases from J, leaving 10 bases between. Germline-derived CDR1 and CDR2 are SGHTA and FQGNSA.

In nucleotides, the CDR3 is TGCGCCAGCAGCTTGGCTGGACTAGCGGGAGTTGTGGCAGATACGCAGTATTTT. This sequence encodes CASSLAGLAGVVADTQYF. The gene calls are TRBV5-1 and TRBJ2-3, with 13 bases matching TRBD2. The CDR3 is made up of 18 amino acids. Germline V gene data show CDR1 as SGHRS and CDR2 as YFSETQ. The junction had 8 bases not matched to a gene; V was cut back by 0 bases and J by 4 bases.

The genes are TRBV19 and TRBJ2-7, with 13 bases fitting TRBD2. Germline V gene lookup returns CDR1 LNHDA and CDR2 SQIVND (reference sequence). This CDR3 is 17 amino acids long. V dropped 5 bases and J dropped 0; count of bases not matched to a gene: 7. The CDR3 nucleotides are TGTGCCAGTAGTCCAGGGACTAGCGGGGTTAGCTCCTACGAGCAGTACGTC. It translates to CASSPGTSGVSSYEQYV.

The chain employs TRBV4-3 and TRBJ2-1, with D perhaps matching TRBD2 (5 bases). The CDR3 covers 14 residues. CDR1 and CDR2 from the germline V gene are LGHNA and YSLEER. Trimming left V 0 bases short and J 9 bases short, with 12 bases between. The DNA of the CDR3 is TGCGCCAGCAGCCAAGATTCCCTAGCCATTGAGCAGTTCTTC. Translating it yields CASSQDSLAIEQFF.

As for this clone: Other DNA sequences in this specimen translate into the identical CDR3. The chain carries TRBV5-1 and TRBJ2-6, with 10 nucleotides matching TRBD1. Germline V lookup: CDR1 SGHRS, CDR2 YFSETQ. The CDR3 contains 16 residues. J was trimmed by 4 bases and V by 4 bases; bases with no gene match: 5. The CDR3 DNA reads TGCGCCAGCAGCCTGACAGGGGGCTCCGGGGCCAACGTCCTGACTTTC. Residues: CASSLTGGSGANVLTF.

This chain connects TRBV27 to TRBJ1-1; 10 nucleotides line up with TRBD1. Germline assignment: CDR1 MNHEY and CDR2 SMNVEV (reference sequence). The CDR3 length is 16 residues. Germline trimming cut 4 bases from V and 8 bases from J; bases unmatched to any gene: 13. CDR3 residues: CASSSWSRDRGREAFF. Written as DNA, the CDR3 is TGTGCCAGCAGTTCCTGGAGCCGGGACAGGGGACGGGAAGCTTTCTTT.

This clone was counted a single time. This CDR3 reads CASSLTGTGVPEAFF. The CDR3 region has the DNA TGTGCCAGCAGCTTAACAGGGACAGGGGTCCCTGAAGCTTTCTTT. This rearrangement joins TRBV7-8 to TRBJ1-1, with 10 bases lining up with TRBD1. This CDR3 has 15 amino acids. Germline trimming cut 2 bases from V and 6 bases from J; bases unmatched to any gene: 6. Germline V lookup: CDR1 SGHVS, CDR2 FQNEAQ.

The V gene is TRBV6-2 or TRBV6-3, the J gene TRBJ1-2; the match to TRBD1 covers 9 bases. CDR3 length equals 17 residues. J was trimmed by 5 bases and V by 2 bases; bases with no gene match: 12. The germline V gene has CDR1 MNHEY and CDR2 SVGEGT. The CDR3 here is CASSYDKIGTGIYGYTF. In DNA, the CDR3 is TGTGCCAGCAGTTACGACAAAATTGGGACAGGGATATATGGCTACACCTTC.

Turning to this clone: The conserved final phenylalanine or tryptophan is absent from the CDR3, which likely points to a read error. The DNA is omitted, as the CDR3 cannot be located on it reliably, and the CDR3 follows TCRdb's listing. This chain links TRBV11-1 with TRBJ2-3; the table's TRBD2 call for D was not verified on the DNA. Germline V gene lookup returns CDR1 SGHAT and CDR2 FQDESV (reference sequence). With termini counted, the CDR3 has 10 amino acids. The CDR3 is CASSKIEGLL.

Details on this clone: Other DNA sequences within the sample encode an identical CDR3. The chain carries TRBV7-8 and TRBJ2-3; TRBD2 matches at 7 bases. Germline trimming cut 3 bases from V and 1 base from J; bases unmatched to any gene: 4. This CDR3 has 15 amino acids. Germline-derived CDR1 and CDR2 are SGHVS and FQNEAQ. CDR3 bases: TGTGCCAGCAGCTTCGGTCTAGCGGGCACAGATACGCAGTATTTT. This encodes CASSFGLAGTDTQYF.